Reported below is one TCR beta chain. The CDR3 runs 14 residues. The V gene lost 0 bases and the J gene lost 4 bases, with 10 bases spanning the gap. Germline-derived CDR1 and CDR2 are SGHRS and YFSETQ. This sample was included in a study of cytomegalovirus exposure and HLA in healthy donors. It was with 60 Vbeta and 13 Jbeta primers that the PCR ran. TCRdb's table, derived via immunoSEQ multiplex PCR, lists solely in-frame clones and lacks some. The sample shows about 150,000 clones, over 70% of them seen only once. This sequence originates from a woman aged 45-65 years in good health and CMV-seropositive. The specimen was PBMCs. This chain links TRBV5-1 with TRBJ1-1, with D hard to call. CDR3 amino acids: CASSLDGLSTEAFF. CDR3 nucleotides: TGCGCCAGCAGCTTGGATGGGCTAAGCACTGAAGCTTTCTTT. Full variable domain (remainder filled in from reference TRBV5-1 and TRBJ1-1): KAGVTQTPRYLIKTRGQQVTLSCSPISGHRSVSWYQQTPGQGLQFLFEYFSETQRNKGNFPGRFSGRQFSNSRSEMNVSTLELGDSALYLCASSLDGLSTEAFFGQGTRLTVV.